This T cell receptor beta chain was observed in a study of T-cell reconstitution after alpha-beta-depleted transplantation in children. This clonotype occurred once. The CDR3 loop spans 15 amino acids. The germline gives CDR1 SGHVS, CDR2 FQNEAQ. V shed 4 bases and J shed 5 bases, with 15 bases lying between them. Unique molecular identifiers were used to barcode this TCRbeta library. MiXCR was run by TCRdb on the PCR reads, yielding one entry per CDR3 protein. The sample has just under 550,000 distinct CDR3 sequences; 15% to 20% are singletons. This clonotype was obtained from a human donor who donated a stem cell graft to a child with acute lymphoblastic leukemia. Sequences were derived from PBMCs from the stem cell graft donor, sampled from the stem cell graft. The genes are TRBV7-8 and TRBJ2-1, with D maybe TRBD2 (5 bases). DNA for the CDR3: TGTGCCAGCAGCTCTCCGCGACTATCTCACAATGAGCAGTTCTTC. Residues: CASSSPRLSHNEQFF.